This TCR beta chain was sequenced in a study of PD-1 blockade in classical Hodgkin lymphoma. Produced via immunoSEQ multiplex PCR; TCRdb's table is partial and in-frame only. The sample lists about 23,000 clones; around three quarters were seen once. This clone was detected only a few times. Brentuximab vedotin exposure varied, and every patient relapsed after autologous stem cell transplantation. Best outcomes ranged across complete response, partial response and progressive disease. The sample consisted of peripheral blood mononuclear cells (PBMCs), taken before the second cycle of nivolumab. This TCR was recovered from a human donor with classical Hodgkin lymphoma.

CDR3 sequence (DNA): TGTGCCAGCAGTGTTACTGGGAACACCGGGGAGCTGTTTTTT. It codes for CASSVTGNTGELFF. The rearrangement uses TRBV2 and TRBJ2-2; D is uncertain. The V gene lost 4 bases and the J gene lost 1 base, with 7 bases spanning the gap. This CDR3 comprises 14 residues. Germline values: CDR1 SNHLY, CDR2 FYNNEI.